These T cell receptor beta chains were read from a single sample in a study of molecular identifiers for immune sequencing clone quantification. TCRdb ran MiXCR on the PCR reads and lists one entry per CDR3 protein. The sample includes about 330,000 distinct CDR3 sequences, roughly a quarter seen only once; the top ten take about 0.74%. Sequenced sample: naive CD8+ T cells from blood, with Jurkat cell RNA spiked in. The receptors derive from a human donor in good health. Some libraries in this study had Jurkat cell RNA spiked in. The CDR3 runs from the conserved cysteine through the conserved F or W. A D gene is named only where the DNA matches it firmly. Expanded clones are given a class, and other clones once, few, many or no size at all.

>few|TRBJ1-1|TRBV4-1|NA
TGCGCCAGCAGCCAAGTTACACAATTAAACACTGAAGCTTTCTTT
CASSQVTQLNTEAFF
>few|TRBJ2-7|TRBV18|TRBD1
TGTGCCAGCTCACCACGGACAGGGGTCTACGAGCAGTACTTC
CASSPRTGVYEQYF
>few|TRBJ1-4|TRBV4-3|NA
TGCGCCAGCAGCCAAATCCCAGGGATGGAAAAACTGTTTTTT
CASSQIPGMEKLFF
>NA|TRBJ2-7|TRBV6-2/TRBV6-3|NA
TGTGCCAGCAGTTACCTAGGACACCCCTACGAGCAGTACTTC
CASSYLGHPYEQYF
>few|TRBJ2-3|TRBV12-3/TRBV12-4|NA
TGTGCCAGCAGTCAGACTGGTCGCAGGGATACGCAGTATTTT
CASSQTGRRDTQYF
>few|TRBJ2-1|TRBV19|TRBD2
TGTGCCAGTAGTGCGACTAGCGGTTACTACAATGAGCAGTTCTTC
CASSATSGYYNEQFF
>few|TRBJ1-2|TRBV11-2|NA
TGTGCCAGCAGCTTAGTCGGCAGCTTGGAGGGCTACACCTTC
CASSLVGSLEGYTF
>NA|TRBJ2-4|TRBV19|NA
TGTGTCAGTAGTGACGACAGGGCCAAAAACATTCAGTACTTC
CVSSDDRAKNIQYF
>few|TRBJ1-2|TRBV6-2/TRBV6-3|TRBD1
TGTGCCAGCAGTTACCTGGACAGGACCTATGGCTACACCTTC
CASSYLDRTYGYTF
>NA|TRBJ2-7|TRBV7-9|TRBD1
TGTGCCAGCAGTCGAACTTTCGACAGGGGCTACGAGCAGTGCTTC
CASSRTFDRGYEQCF
>many|TRBJ1-1|TRBV15|NA
TGTGCCACCAGCAGAGGATTAGGTACTGAAGCTTTCTTT
CATSRGLGTEAFF
>NA|TRBJ1-1|TRBV10-3|NA
TGTGCCATCACACGAGGTGACACTGAAGCTTTCTTT
CAITRGDTEAFF
>few|TRBJ2-2|TRBV18|TRBD1
TGTGCCAGCTCACGACGGGACAGGTATTTCACCGGGGAGCTGTTTTTT
CASSRRDRYFTGELFF
>few|TRBJ2-3|TRBV24-1|NA
TGTGCCACCAGTGATTCCCAGACCTATAGCACAGATACGCAGTATTTT
CATSDSQTYSTDTQYF
>NA|TRBJ1-1|TRBV5-8|NA
TGTGCCAGCAGCTCCAATTTTTTCTTT
CASSSNFFF
>many|TRBJ1-1|TRBV20-1|NA
TGCAGTGCTAAAGGGACATTGAACACTGAAGCTTTCTTT
CSAKGTLNTEAFF
>few|TRBJ2-2|TRBV7-6|TRBD1
TGTGCCAGCAGCTCCCCCGGGACAGGGGTGCCCGGGGAGCTGTTTTTT
CASSSPGTGVPGELFF